These 24 T cell receptor beta chains share one sample of origin, sequenced in a study of technical replicates of blood from several donors. The data were produced by immunoSEQ multiplex PCR, yet TCRdb's version contains in-frame clones alone and is incomplete. The sample records approximately 45,000 clones, around 96% being singletons. The sequenced sample was T cells isolated from PBMCs. The origin of the receptors is a human donor in good health.

This clone was seen just once. The V call is TRBV5-1, the J call TRBJ1-1; D perhaps matches TRBD1 (5 bases). The CDR3 consists of 14 residues. Germline values: CDR1 SGHRS, CDR2 YFSETQ. Trimming pared 2 bases from V and 0 bases from J, leaving 8 bases between. CDR3 coding DNA: TGCGCCAGCAGCTTACCGGGGGTGAACACTGAAGCTTTCTTT. Translating gives CASSLPGVNTEAFF.

The genes are TRBV29-1 and TRBJ2-6; 7 bases map to TRBD1. Germline V CDR1 and CDR2: SQVTM, ANQGSEA. This CDR3 is 16 amino acids long. Trimming took 3 bases from V and 2 from J; bases not matched to a gene: 7. CDR3 in DNA: TGCAGCGTTGATGAGGGGGCGAAAGCTGGGGCCAACGTCCTGACTTTC. Translation: CSVDEGAKAGANVLTF.

This chain joins TRBV7-6 and TRBJ1-1; D possibly corresponds to TRBD1 (6 bases). The V end was cut by 0 bases, the J end by 0 bases, with 11 bases between. The CDR3 has 16 residues. Germline V CDR1 and CDR2: SGHVS, FNYEAQ. The CDR3 region is CASSLARGRLNTEAFF. The CDR3 coding sequence is TGTGCCAGCAGCTTAGCCAGGGGTCGTCTGAACACTGAAGCTTTCTTT.

The gene calls are TRBV7-9 and TRBJ2-1, with 8 bases matching TRBD2. The CDR3 sequence is 16 residues long. With V trimmed by 5 bases and J by 8 bases, 14 bases remained unmatched. Germline V gives CDR1 SEHNR, CDR2 FQNEAQ (reference sequence). CDR3 protein: CASSLSAGVVHDEQFF. The CDR3 DNA reads as TGTGCCAGCAGCCTATCAGCGGGAGTAGTACACGATGAGCAGTTCTTC.

The V and J genes are TRBV5-1 and TRBJ2-5, with 8 bases lining up with TRBD1. Trimming cost V 4 bases and J 2 bases; bases outside gene matches: 7. The CDR3 spans 15 residues. Germline V gives CDR1 SGHRS, CDR2 YFSETQ. The CDR3 DNA is TGCGCCAGCAGCCGGACAGGGCTCGGGCAAGAGACCCAGTACTTC. Amino acid sequence: CASSRTGLGQETQYF.

This sequence joins TRBV11-3 and TRBJ2-3; 7 positions match TRBD2. V lost 5 bases, J lost 12 bases, and 5 bases stayed unmatched. This CDR3 is 11 amino acids long. Germline V gene data show CDR1 as SGHNT and CDR2 as YENEEA. DNA of the CDR3: TGTGCCAGCAGCAATCTAGCGGCCCAGTATTTT. This sequence encodes CASSNLAAQYF.

The chain links TRBV6-1 to TRBJ1-1; 7 positions agree with TRBD1. Per germline, CDR1 MNHNS and CDR2 SASEGT. Trimming removed 3 bases from V and 11 bases from J; junction bases left unmatched: 6. This CDR3 contains 12 residues. The CDR3 is CASSDMGQRAFF. For the CDR3, the DNA is TGTGCCAGCAGTGATATGGGACAGAGGGCTTTCTTT.

The CDR3 protein is CASSFEVGQPQHF. In DNA, the CDR3 is TGCGCCAGCAGCTTCGAGGTCGGCCAGCCCCAGCATTTT. The rearrangement uses TRBV4-1 and TRBJ1-5; the D is unclear. Between the trimmed V and J ends, which lost 5 bases and 7 bases, there was a span of 12 bases. Germline V gene sequence: CDR1 MGHRA, CDR2 YSYEKL. The CDR3 spans 13 residues.

The V call is TRBV19, the J call TRBJ2-7; 7 positions agree with TRBD1. Looked up from germline, CDR1 is LNHDA and CDR2 is SQIVND (reference sequence). J lost 0 bases, V lost 7 bases, and 6 bases had no gene match. This CDR3 region has 14 residues. The CDR3 bases are TGTGCCAGTAAGACAGGGCCGAGCTCCTACGAGCAGTACTTC. Its protein is CASKTGPSSYEQYF.

The chain joins TRBV6-5 to TRBJ2-1; TRBD2 matches at 11 bases. Losses at the gene ends were 10 bases for V and 0 bases for J; bases not matched to a gene: 5. This CDR3 contains 15 residues. The germline V gene has CDR1 MNHEY and CDR2 SVGAGI. CDR3 coding DNA: TGTGCCACCCGCACTAGCGGGAGCTCCTACAATGAGCAGTTCTTC. The encoded protein is CATRTSGSSYNEQFF.

The rearrangement uses TRBV7-8 and TRBJ2-7, with 7 bases lining up with TRBD2. This CDR3 has 15 amino acids. Trimming at V came to 5 bases and at J to 3 bases, leaving 10 bases not matched to a gene. Germline values: CDR1 SGHVS, CDR2 FQNEAQ. The CDR3, as DNA: TGTGCCAGCAGCGCGCCTACTAGCGCCCACTACGAGCAGTACTTC. Translated: CASSAPTSAHYEQYF. The full variable domain, completed using reference TRBV7-8 and TRBJ2-7, is GAGVSQSPRYKVAKRGQDVALRCDPISGHVSLFWYQQALGQGPEFLTYFQNEAQLDKSGLPSDRFFAERPEGSVSTLKIQRTQQEDSAVYLCASSAPTSAHYEQYFGPGTRLTVT.

V usage is TRBV9 and J usage is TRBJ1-4; D may be TRBD1 (6 bases). In germline, CDR1 is SGDLS, CDR2 YYNGEE. Deletions cut 3 bases from V and 3 bases from J, with 12 bases between. This CDR3 comprises 15 residues. The CDR3 here is CASSATGFANEKLFF. Written as DNA, the CDR3 is TGTGCCAGCAGCGCAACAGGGTTTGCTAATGAAAAACTGTTTTTT.

The chain uses TRBV11-3 and TRBJ2-7; no firm D call. Looked up from germline, CDR1 is SGHNT and CDR2 is YENEEA. V lost 3 bases and J lost 3, with 6 bases in between. The length of the CDR3 is 12 residues. DNA of the CDR3: TGTGCCAGCAGCTTGGCAGGCTACGAGCAGTACTTC. It specifies CASSLAGYEQYF. Looking up the rest from reference TRBV11-3 and TRBJ2-7 gives the full variable domain: EAGVVQSPRYKIIEKKQPVAFWCNPISGHNTLYWYLQNLGQGPELLIRYENEEAVDDSQLPKDRFSAERLKGVDSTLKIQPAELGDSAVYLCASSLAGYEQYFGPGTRLTVT.

J is TRBJ2-3 and V is TRBV27; 14 bases fit TRBD2. The CDR3 has 19 amino acids. V shed 6 bases, J shed 1 base, and the junction held 12 bases outside the gene matches. Germline V lookup: CDR1 MNHEY, CDR2 SMNVEV (reference sequence). The CDR3 DNA follows: TGTGCCAGCAGCCGCCGAGGGACTAGCGGGAGATGGGGCACAGATACGCAGTATTTT. Protein: CASSRRGTSGRWGTDTQYF.

The chain recombines TRBV28 with TRBJ1-3; no clear D. The CDR3 runs to 15 residues. Germline V gives CDR1 MDHEN, CDR2 SYDVKM. V was cut by 3 bases and J by 0 bases, with 9 bases left in between. The CDR3 DNA is TGTGCCAGCAGTTTTGACAAGAGCTCTGGAAACACCATATATTTT. Protein sequence: CASSFDKSSGNTIYF.

The chain recombines TRBV7-8 with TRBJ2-7, with 9 bases aligning to TRBD1. The V segment lost 5 bases and the J segment 6 bases; nucleotides outside the gene matches: 11. Per the germline V gene, CDR1 is SGHVS and CDR2 is FQNEAQ. The CDR3 spans 15 residues. The CDR3 is CASSVDPGQGSEQYF. The CDR3 DNA is TGTGCCAGCAGCGTAGACCCCGGACAGGGGTCCGAGCAGTACTTC.

A single count supports this clone. The chain has TRBV4-3 and TRBJ2-1, with D possibly TRBD1 on 5 matching bases. The germline V and J ends were trimmed by 2 bases and 9 bases, with 14 bases remaining between them. The germline CDR1 and CDR2 sequences are LGHNA and YSLEER. CDR3 length: 14 amino acids. Here the CDR3 reads CASSQTSLGAEQFF. As DNA, the CDR3 is TGCGCCAGCAGCCAAACTTCTCTAGGGGCTGAGCAGTTCTTC.

This clone was seen once. The rearrangement joins TRBV27 to TRBJ2-2; 7 nucleotides line up with TRBD2. The V segment lost 10 bases and the J segment 3 bases; nucleotides outside the gene matches: 8. This CDR3 spans 14 amino acids. Per germline, CDR1 MNHEY and CDR2 SMNVEV (reference sequence). Here the CDR3 reads CATTGTIDTGELFF. As DNA, the CDR3 is TGTGCCACCACCGGGACTATCGACACCGGGGAGCTGTTTTTT.

The J gene is TRBJ2-3, the V gene TRBV7-8; no clear D gene. Trimming pared 2 bases from V and 2 bases from J, leaving 5 bases between. The CDR3 spans 13 residues. Germline V gives CDR1 SGHVS, CDR2 FQNEAQ. In nucleotides, the CDR3 is TGTGCCAGCAGCTTAAAATACACAGATACGCAGTATTTT. Its translation: CASSLKYTDTQYF.

This clone was recorded only once. A junction end diverges from the germline sequence, so it may reflect a read error. The rearrangement joins TRBV11-3 to TRBJ2-7; D might be TRBD2 (6 bases). Germline V gives CDR1 SGHNT, CDR2 YENEEA. This CDR3 has 14 amino acids. The CDR3: CASSLYRDSNEQYF. CDR3 nucleotide sequence: TGTGCCAGCAGCCTTTACCGGGACTCCAACGAGCAGTACTTC.

This chain connects TRBV13 to TRBJ2-1; perhaps TRBD2 as D (5 bases). Trimming stripped 8 bases from V and 0 bases from J, with 11 bases between. Germline assignment: CDR1 PRHDT and CDR2 FYEKMQ (reference sequence). There are 14 residues in the CDR3. CDR3 nucleotide sequence: TGTGCCAGCGGAGCGGAAAACTCCTACAATGAGCAGTTCTTC. Protein: CASGAENSYNEQFF. The full variable domain, with the rest looked up from reference TRBV13 and TRBJ2-1, is AAGVIQSPRHLIKEKRETATLKCYPIPRHDTVYWYQQGPGQDPQFLISFYEKMQSDKGSIPDRFSAQQFSDYHSELNMSSLELGDSALYFCASGAENSYNEQFFGPGTRLTVL.

The chain joins TRBV19 to TRBJ2-7, with 7 bases matching TRBD1. V lost 4 bases and J lost 0; bases outside the gene matches: 6. The CDR3 loop spans 15 amino acids. Per the germline V gene, CDR1 is LNHDA and CDR2 is SQIVND (reference sequence). The DNA for the CDR3 is TGTGCCAGTAGTACATTCCGGGACAGCTCCTACGAGCAGTACTTC. It encodes CASSTFRDSSYEQYF.

This clone was seen a single time. The chain links TRBV30 to TRBJ2-2; no clear D. V lost 2 bases to trimming and J lost 0 bases, with 7 bases between them. The length of the CDR3 is 14 residues. Germline lookup yields CDR1 GTSNPN and CDR2 SVGIG (reference sequence). Here the CDR3 DNA reads TGTGCCTGGAGTCAAACACCGAACACCGGGGAGCTGTTTTTT. It translates to CAWSQTPNTGELFF.

This sequence joins TRBV15 and TRBJ2-7; 8 nucleotides line up with TRBD1. In germline, CDR1 is LNHNV, CDR2 YYDKDF (reference sequence). The CDR3 covers 14 residues. V gave up 2 bases and J gave up 2 bases; unmatched junction bases: 2. CDR3 sequence (DNA): TGTGCCACCAGCAGAAAACAGGGGGCCTACGAGCAGTACTTC. Its translation is CATSRKQGAYEQYF.